This TCR beta chain is from a study of cytomegalovirus exposure and HLA in healthy donors. The CDR3 has 17 residues. CDR1 is SGHNT, CDR2 YENEEA, per germline. With V trimmed by 5 bases and J by 0 bases, 5 bases remained unmatched. It was with 60 Vbeta and 13 Jbeta primers that the PCR ran. Method: immunoSEQ multiplex PCR; TCRdb's copy keeps in-frame clones and lacks some. This table has around 200,000 clones, roughly 79% appearing once. This clone was detected only a few times. This sequence was found in a male donor in good health and CMV-seronegative. The rearrangement joins TRBV11-3 to TRBJ2-1; TRBD2 matches at 12 bases. Sequencing used PBMCs. The CDR3 here is CASSPGTSGYSYNEQFF. The CDR3 DNA is TGTGCCAGCAGCCCTGGGACTAGCGGGTACTCCTACAATGAGCAGTTCTTC. The variable domain in full, completed from reference TRBV11-3 and TRBJ2-1, reads EAGVVQSPRYKIIEKKQPVAFWCNPISGHNTLYWYLQNLGQGPELLIRYENEEAVDDSQLPKDRFSAERLKGVDSTLKIQPAELGDSAVYLCASSPGTSGYSYNEQFFGPGTRLTVL.